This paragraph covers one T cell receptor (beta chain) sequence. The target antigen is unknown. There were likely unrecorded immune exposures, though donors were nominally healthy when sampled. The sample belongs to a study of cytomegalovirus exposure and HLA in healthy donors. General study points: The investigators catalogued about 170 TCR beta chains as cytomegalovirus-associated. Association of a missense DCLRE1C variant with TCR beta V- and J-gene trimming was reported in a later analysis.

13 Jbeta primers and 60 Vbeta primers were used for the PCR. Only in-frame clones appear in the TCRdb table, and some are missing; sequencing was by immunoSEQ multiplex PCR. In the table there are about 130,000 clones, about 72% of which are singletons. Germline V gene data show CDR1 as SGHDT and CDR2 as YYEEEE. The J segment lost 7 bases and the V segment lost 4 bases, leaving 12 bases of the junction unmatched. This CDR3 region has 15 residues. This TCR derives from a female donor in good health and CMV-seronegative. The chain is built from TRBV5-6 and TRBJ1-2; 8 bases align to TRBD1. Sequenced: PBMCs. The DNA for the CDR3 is TGTGCCAGCAGCCCTACGCTGACAGGGGACAGTGGCTACACCTTC. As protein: CASSPTLTGDSGYTF.